These 9 T cell receptor beta chains were all obtained from the same sample, sequenced in a study of cytomegalovirus exposure and HLA in healthy donors. This PCR relied on a set of 60 Vbeta primers and 13 Jbeta primers. Some clones are missing from TCRdb's copy, which holds only in-frame ones; the method was immunoSEQ multiplex PCR. This sample's table reports about 51,000 clones. Sequences were obtained from PBMCs. These receptors were collected from a man aged 35-49 years in good health and CMV-seropositive.

The genes are TRBV7-8 and TRBJ2-5; 8 bases align to TRBD1. The J call may be faulty, since TRBJ2-7 better matches the DNA end. This CDR3 spans 14 amino acids. Germline-derived CDR1 and CDR2 are SGHVS and FQNEAQ. The CDR3 DNA sequence: TGTGCCAGCAGCTTGGACAGGGTTACCGACGAGCAGTACTTC. Amino acid sequence: CASSLDRVTDEQYF.

The genes are TRBV6-6 and TRBJ1-4, with TRBD1 matching 9 bases. The CDR3 contains 16 residues. Germline CDR1 MNHNY, CDR2 SVGAGI (reference sequence). Losses at the gene ends were 5 bases for V and 1 base for J; bases not matched to a gene: 5. CDR3 sequence (DNA): TGTGCCAGCAGTCATTGGACAGGGGTAACTAATGAAAAACTGTTTTTT. Its protein is CASSHWTGVTNEKLFF.

The V call is TRBV11-2, the J call TRBJ2-7; tentatively, D is TRBD2 (6 bases). Germline V gives CDR1 SGHAT, CDR2 FQNNGV. The V end was cut by 6 bases, the J end by 3 bases, with 21 bases between. The CDR3 has 16 residues. The DNA of the CDR3 is TGTGCCAGCAGATTGATCACATTAGGCGGGAACTACGAGCAGTACTTC. Translation: CASRLITLGGNYEQYF.

This chain uses TRBV7-9 with TRBJ2-7, with 7 nucleotides matching TRBD2. The CDR3 covers 14 residues. V shed 1 base, J shed 5 bases, and the junction held 5 bases outside the gene matches. Germline-derived CDR1 and CDR2 are SEHNR and FQNEAQ (reference sequence). The CDR3, as DNA: TGTGCCAGCAGCTTAGGTGGGACTACCCACGAGCAGTACTTC. This gives the protein CASSLGGTTHEQYF.

The chain is built from TRBV7-9 and TRBJ2-7; 8 positions agree with TRBD1. V lost 2 bases to trimming and J lost 1 base; unmatched junction nucleotides: 4. CDR3 length: 15 amino acids. The germline CDR1 and CDR2 sequences are SEHNR and FQNEAQ (reference sequence). The CDR3 DNA sequence: TGTGCCAGCAGCTTAAGAGGACAGGGTTCCTACGAGCAGTACTTC. This gives the protein CASSLRGQGSYEQYF. Supplemented by reference TRBV7-9 and TRBJ2-7, the full variable domain reads DTGVSQNPRHKITKRGQNVTFRCDPISEHNRLYWYRQTLGQGPEFLTYFQNEAQLEKSRLLSDRFSAERPKGSFSTLEIQRTEQGDSAMYLCASSLRGQGSYEQYFGPGTRLTVT.

This chain links TRBV7-9 with TRBJ1-5; 7 bases agree with TRBD1. The V gene end was trimmed by 4 bases and the J gene end by 7 bases; junction bases not matched to a gene: 7. The CDR3 is made up of 14 amino acids. In germline, CDR1 is SEHNR, CDR2 FQNEAQ (reference sequence). CDR3 coding DNA: TGTGCCAGCAGCTCGACAGGGATGGCCCAGCCCCAGCATTTT. This sequence encodes CASSSTGMAQPQHF.

V and J are TRBV19 and TRBJ2-1, with 7 bases fitting TRBD2. The J segment lost 7 bases and the V segment lost 0 bases, leaving 12 bases of the junction unmatched. In germline, CDR1 is LNHDA, CDR2 SQIVND (reference sequence). The CDR3 runs to 17 residues. CDR3 DNA: TGTGCCAGTAGTATAGATGGGGGGGGGAGAGCGAAGAATGAGCAGTTCTTC. Translation gives CASSIDGGGRAKNEQFF.

The V gene is TRBV6-1, the J gene TRBJ2-3; maybe TRBD1 (5 bases). The germline V gene has CDR1 MNHNS and CDR2 SASEGT. V dropped 8 bases and J dropped 8 bases, with 17 bases sitting between them. The CDR3 spans 13 residues. The CDR3 region has the DNA TGTGCCAGCGGCGAAGTTCAGGGATCTACGCAGTATTTT. This encodes CASGEVQGSTQYF.

This chain connects TRBV7-9 to TRBJ2-1, with 9 bases fitting TRBD2. Per germline, CDR1 SEHNR and CDR2 FQNEAQ (reference sequence). This CDR3 has 15 residues. The J segment lost 7 bases and the V segment lost 2 bases, leaving 6 bases of the junction unmatched. CDR3 in amino acids: CASSLWGGRGNEQFF. CDR3 nucleotide sequence: TGTGCCAGCAGCTTATGGGGCGGGAGGGGGAATGAGCAGTTCTTC.